This is a list of T cell receptor beta chains from one sample in a study of T cells after yellow fever vaccination. TCRdb itself ran the 5' RACE reads through MiXCR, one entry per CDR3 protein. The table has some 390,000 distinct CDR3 sequences, 15% to 20% seen once. Material: PBMCs, obtained before the yellow fever booster vaccination. The receptors derive from a man aged 18 to 29 who received the YFV17D yellow fever vaccine. CDR3s include the opening cysteine and the closing phenylalanine or tryptophan. Each record gives: J gene, clone size, D gene, V gene, CDR3 protein, CDR3 DNA. The D gene is left open where the match is weak. Clone size is shown for a subset of rows, as once, few, many or a class of expanded clone.

j_call: TRBJ1-4
clone_size: .
d_call: .
v_call: TRBV5-4
cdr3_aa: CASSREPTDYATNEKLFF
cdr3_nt: TGTGCCAGCAGCCGAGAGCCGACAGACTATGCAACTAATGAAAAACTGTTTTTT

j_call: TRBJ2-5
clone_size: few
d_call: .
v_call: TRBV6-2/TRBV6-3
cdr3_aa: CASSYSRGQQTQYF
cdr3_nt: TGTGCCAGCAGTTATAGCCGGGGGCAGCAGACCCAGTACTTC

j_call: TRBJ2-3
clone_size: .
d_call: .
v_call: TRBV2
cdr3_aa: CAVSEGGDTQYF
cdr3_nt: TGTGCCGTATCGGAAGGGGGGGATACGCAGTATTTT

j_call: TRBJ2-2
clone_size: .
d_call: .
v_call: TRBV18
cdr3_aa: CASSRTETGELFF
cdr3_nt: TGTGCCAGCTCTCGAACAGAGACCGGGGAGCTGTTTTTT

j_call: TRBJ1-6
clone_size: .
d_call: TRBD1
v_call: TRBV7-2
cdr3_aa: CASSTTGGRNSPLHF
cdr3_nt: TGTGCCAGCAGCACAACAGGGGGACGGAATTCACCCCTCCACTTT

j_call: TRBJ2-5
clone_size: many
d_call: .
v_call: TRBV15
cdr3_aa: CATSRVPETQYF
cdr3_nt: TGTGCCACCAGCAGGGTCCCAGAGACCCAGTACTTC

j_call: TRBJ2-1
clone_size: .
d_call: .
v_call: TRBV4-2
cdr3_aa: CASSQDRVHEQFF
cdr3_nt: TGTGCCAGCAGCCAAGATCGCGTCCATGAGCAGTTCTTC

j_call: TRBJ2-6
clone_size: few
d_call: .
v_call: TRBV5-4
cdr3_aa: CASSLAPGSSSGANVLTF
cdr3_nt: TGTGCCAGCAGCTTGGCCCCCGGGTCTAGCTCTGGGGCCAACGTCCTGACTTTC

j_call: TRBJ1-5
clone_size: few
d_call: .
v_call: TRBV6-5
cdr3_aa: CASSSDRFNQPQHF
cdr3_nt: TGTGCCAGCAGTTCCGACAGATTCAATCAGCCCCAGCATTTT

j_call: TRBJ1-5
clone_size: .
d_call: .
v_call: TRBV10-3
cdr3_aa: CAIGAGSNQPQHF
cdr3_nt: TGTGCCATCGGCGCCGGGAGCAATCAGCCCCAGCATTTT

j_call: TRBJ1-3
clone_size: few
d_call: TRBD1
v_call: TRBV6-6
cdr3_aa: CASRTTGGAVDTIYF
cdr3_nt: TGTGCCAGCAGGACAACAGGGGGCGCGGTGGACACCATATATTTT

j_call: TRBJ2-1
clone_size: .
d_call: .
v_call: TRBV9
cdr3_aa: CASSVEGLGGEQFF
cdr3_nt: TGTGCCAGCAGCGTAGAAGGTCTAGGGGGTGAGCAGTTCTTC

j_call: TRBJ2-7
clone_size: .
d_call: TRBD1
v_call: TRBV6-2/TRBV6-3
cdr3_aa: CASLRTGVYEQYF
cdr3_nt: TGTGCCAGCTTGAGGACAGGGGTTTACGAGCAGTACTTC

j_call: TRBJ2-1
clone_size: .
d_call: .
v_call: TRBV9
cdr3_aa: CASSAGGGSEQFF
cdr3_nt: TGTGCCAGCAGCGCGGGTGGGGGTAGTGAGCAGTTCTTC

j_call: TRBJ2-5
clone_size: few
d_call: TRBD1
v_call: TRBV10-3
cdr3_aa: CAIRATGPRETQYF
cdr3_nt: TGTGCCATCAGGGCGACAGGGCCACGGGAGACCCAGTACTTC

j_call: TRBJ1-4
clone_size: .
d_call: .
v_call: TRBV29-1
cdr3_aa: CSVGKIATNEKLFF
cdr3_nt: TGCAGCGTTGGTAAAATTGCAACTAATGAAAAACTGTTTTTT

j_call: TRBJ1-2
clone_size: .
d_call: .
v_call: TRBV27
cdr3_aa: CASTSTGFRGYTF
cdr3_nt: TGTGCCAGCACCTCCACTGGATTTCGAGGCTACACCTTC

j_call: TRBJ2-2
clone_size: .
d_call: .
v_call: TRBV7-8
cdr3_aa: CASSSTPRLFF
cdr3_nt: TGTGCCAGCAGCTCGACCCCCCGGCTGTTTTTT

j_call: TRBJ2-1
clone_size: .
d_call: TRBD1
v_call: TRBV7-3
cdr3_aa: CASSPGQGANNEQFF
cdr3_nt: TGTGCCAGCAGCCCGGGACAGGGGGCAAACAATGAGCAGTTCTTC

j_call: TRBJ2-7
clone_size: .
d_call: .
v_call: TRBV5-5
cdr3_aa: CASSYSIGFSYEQYF
cdr3_nt: TGTGCCAGCAGCTACAGTATCGGATTCTCCTACGAGCAGTACTTC

j_call: TRBJ1-5
clone_size: few
d_call: TRBD1
v_call: TRBV7-8
cdr3_aa: CASSFDRDYPPQHF
cdr3_nt: TGTGCCAGCAGCTTCGACAGGGATTATCCGCCCCAGCATTTT

j_call: TRBJ1-1
clone_size: few
d_call: .
v_call: TRBV29-1
cdr3_aa: CSVEDPGEGSAFF
cdr3_nt: TGCAGCGTTGAAGACCCGGGAGAAGGTTCGGCTTTCTTT

j_call: TRBJ1-5
clone_size: .
d_call: .
v_call: TRBV7-9
cdr3_aa: CASSSRDIQPQHF
cdr3_nt: TGTGCCAGCAGCTCGAGGGACATACAGCCCCAGCATTTT